This TCR beta chain was identified during a study of T cells generated in artificial thymic organoids listed by TCRdb under 2017. Background for the entire study: In some experiments, thymic T cells were further FACS-purified to deplete CD4 immature single positive or double positive precursors. The TCR alpha and beta CDR3 repertoires of CD8 single positive T cells derived from in vitro artificial thymic organoids were compared with those of thymic and peripheral blood naive CD8 T cells. Displayed repertoire sequencing data were described as representative of three independent experiments.

Separate semi-nested PCR amplifications were run for the TCRalpha and TCRbeta libraries, using Advantage 2 and reverse primers located in the TRAC or TRBC constant regions. The amount of total RNA used for first-strand cDNA synthesis ranged from about 3 to 550 ng. TCR cDNA libraries were made by 5'-RACE with the SMARTer PCR cDNA Synthesis kit, using a poly-dT primer for first-strand synthesis. The semi-nested reverse primers in the constant regions carried 5-nucleotide sample-specific barcodes, and the PCR products were cleaned up with the Zymo DNA Clean and Concentrator-5 kit. Pools of up to ten barcoded samples were ligated to Illumina adaptors and sequenced on an Illumina MiSeq as 2 x 150 bp paired-end reads. The published analysis was carried out like this. After demultiplexing, reads were aligned using BLAT against a custom library built from IMGT containing every combination of human TRAV, TRAJ, TRBV, TRBD and TRBJ. The best BLAT hits were picked using pslCDnaFilter (-maxAligns=1, -ignoreIntrons), and custom Perl scripts were used to calculate clonotype frequencies. TCRdb reanalyzed the raw reads on its own, using fastp at Q25 for trimming and MiXCR for clone calling, and kept in-frame beta chains. One record per CDR3 amino acid sequence lists the most common genes and DNA. These V and J calls derive from TCRdb rather than the authors' analysis. This sample comprises thousands of distinct CDR3 sequences, approximately 16% of them detected only once. Together, the top ten hold 1.4% of the sample.

Enrichment of primary CD8+ T cells was done with magnetic beads from the Miltenyi CD8+ T cell Isolation Kit. Organoid and thymic CD3+TCRalphabeta+CD8 single positive T cells were FACS sorted before RNA extraction. For each sample, total RNA was purified from approximately 40,000 to 200,000 sorted cells using the RNeasy Micro kit, and RNA quality was assessed on an Agilent RNA 6000 Nano chip. To release thymocytes, thymic fragments were dissected, broken up by pipetting and passed through a 70 um strainer. Broader findings and caveats from the paper: Organoid-derived CD8 single positive T cells showed physiological TCR clonotype diversity comparable to thymic and blood naive CD8 T cells.

Taken from the germline V gene, the CDR1 and CDR2 loops are SGHAT and FQNNGV. The cysteine opens and the phenylalanine closes a CDR3 of 16 amino acids. Only the CDR3 part of the read is kept: 48 bases, read in frame from the first base. From V the trimming removes 1 base and from J it removes 8 bases, while the gene matches leave 10 bases of the junction unaccounted for. A note on this clonotype: The clone's antigen remains unknown. One base away there is no much larger clone; base qualities are not given.

Recombination linked TRBV11-2 to TRBJ2-3, with TRBD2 identical over 9 junction bases. This TCR came from a human donor who gave cord blood stem cells for thymic organoid culture, a cardiac surgery patient who gave postnatal thymus, or a blood donor (not recorded which). The specimen was naive CD8+ T cells from the thymus. The sample's cell subset or site label, decoded: CD3+TCRalphabeta+CD8SP T cells; for blood, CD45RO-CCR7+ naive CD8+ T cells. The CDR3 sequence is CASSLGPLAGRSTQYF. The sequenced DNA is TGTGCCAGCAGCTTAGGTCCCCTAGCGGGAAGGAGTACGCAGTATTTT.